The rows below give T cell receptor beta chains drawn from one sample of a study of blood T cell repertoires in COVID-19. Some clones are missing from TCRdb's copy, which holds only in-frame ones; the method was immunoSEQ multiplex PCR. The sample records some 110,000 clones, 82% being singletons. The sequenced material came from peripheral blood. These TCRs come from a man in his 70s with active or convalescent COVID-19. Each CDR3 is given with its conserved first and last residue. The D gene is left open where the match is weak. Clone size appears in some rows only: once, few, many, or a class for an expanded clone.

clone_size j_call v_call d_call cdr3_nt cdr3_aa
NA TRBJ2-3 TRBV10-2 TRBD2 TGCGCCAGCACCTCTAGCGGGAGGGCCGGGGATACGCAGTATTTT CASTSSGRAGDTQYF
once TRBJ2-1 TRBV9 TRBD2 TGTGCCAGCAGCCTCTACGGGGGACTAGCGAAGGGCAATGAGCAGTTCTTC CASSLYGGLAKGNEQFF
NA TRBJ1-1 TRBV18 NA TGTGCCAGCTCACCGAACCGGGGGACTGAAGCTTTCTTT CASSPNRGTEAFF
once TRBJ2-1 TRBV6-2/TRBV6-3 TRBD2 TGTGCCAGCAGTTACAACCTGGGACTAGCGGGGGGGTCAAATGAGCAGTTCTTC CASSYNLGLAGGSNEQFF
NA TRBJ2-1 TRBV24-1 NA TGTGCCACCAGTGCAGGGTTTTATGTCAATGAGCAGTTCTTC CATSAGFYVNEQFF
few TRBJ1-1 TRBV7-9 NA TGTGCCAGCACCGAACCCTCCCCGGTGAACACTGAAGCTTTCTTT CASTEPSPVNTEAFF
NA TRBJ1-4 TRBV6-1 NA TGTGCCAGCAGTTCCTACAGGGCTGAAAAACTGTTTTTT CASSSYRAEKLFF
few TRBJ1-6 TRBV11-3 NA TGTGCCAGCAGCCCAGCTATAGGCAGGCCACCCCTCCACTTT CASSPAIGRPPLHF
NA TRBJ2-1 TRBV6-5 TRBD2 TGTGCCAGCAGTTACTCGGGGACTAGCGTTGAGCAGTTCTTC CASSYSGTSVEQFF
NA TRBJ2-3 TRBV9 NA TGTGCCAGCAGCGTAGTGGCTGATACGCAGTATTTT CASSVVADTQYF